The present T cell receptor beta chain was sequenced within a study of CD4 and CD8 cells across lung adenocarcinoma regions. By its share, this clonotype is medium-sized. TCRdb reanalysed the PCR reads using MiXCR and keeps one entry per CDR3 protein. This table holds around 15,000 distinct CDR3 sequences, approximately 44% found once. The CDR3 is 14 amino acids. Looked up from germline, CDR1 is MNHNS and CDR2 is SASEGT. The V segment lost 6 bases and the J segment 4 bases; nucleotides outside the gene matches: 4. The sample taken for sequencing was CD4+ T cells from the center of a lung tumor. This sequence joins TRBV6-1 and TRBJ2-3; 10 bases agree with TRBD2. This clonotype was obtained from a male donor with lung adenocarcinoma. The CD4 and CD8 labels of this study may be unreliable. DNA of the CDR3: TGTGCCAGCAGGAGCGGGAGGGGGGCAGATACGCAGTATTTT. This encodes CASRSGRGADTQYF.